This record covers a single T cell receptor (beta chain). Its antigen is undetermined. This specimen belongs to a study of vaccination effects on CD4 cells after COVID-19. CDR1 and CDR2 from the germline V gene are SGDLS and YYNGEE. The CDR3 has 17 residues. V was clipped by 0 bases and J by 0 bases; unmatched bases: 5. This table comes from immunoSEQ multiplex PCR, and its TCRdb copy is limited to in-frame clones, with some not included. The sample records about 22,000 clones, around 74% being singletons. Antigen-specific CD4+ T cells expanded by the ViraFEST assay with viral peptide pools were then sequenced. An approximately 10-day culture period preceded the isolation of CD4+ T cells. Vaccinees lacked prior SARS-CoV-2 infection and tested negative for nucleocapsid antibodies. They grew two million PBMC in each well, adding about 10 IU/ml IL-2 and about 9.9 ug/ml peptides. Half the medium was replaced with IL-2 medium on days 3 and 7.

The study's findings and limits: The study enrolled few convalescent patients and sampled no early post-infection timepoints. Vaccine-induced clones in healthy vaccinees cross-reacted with common cold coronaviruses in only 1 of 255 cases.

The material sequenced was CD4+ T cells from PBMCs cultured with HCoV-NL63 spike peptides, taken before COVID-19 vaccination. The TCR was taken from a human donor who received a COVID-19 vaccine. The V gene is TRBV9, the J gene TRBJ1-3, with 8 positions matching TRBD1. This chain's CDR3 is CASSVDWTGSSGNTIYF. Here the CDR3 DNA reads TGTGCCAGCAGCGTAGACTGGACAGGGAGCTCTGGAAACACCATATATTTT.